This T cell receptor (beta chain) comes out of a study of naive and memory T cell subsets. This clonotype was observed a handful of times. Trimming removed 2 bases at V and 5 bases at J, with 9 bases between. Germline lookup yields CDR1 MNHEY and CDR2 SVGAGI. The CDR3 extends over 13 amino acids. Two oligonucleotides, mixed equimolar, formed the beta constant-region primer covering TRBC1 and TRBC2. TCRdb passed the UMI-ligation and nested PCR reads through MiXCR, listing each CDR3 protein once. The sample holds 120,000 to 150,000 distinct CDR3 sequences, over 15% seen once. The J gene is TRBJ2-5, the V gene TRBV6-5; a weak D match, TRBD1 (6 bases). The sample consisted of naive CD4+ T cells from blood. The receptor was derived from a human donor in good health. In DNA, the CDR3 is TGTGCCAGCAGTTACCCAGGGGACGAGACCCAGTACTTC. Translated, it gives CASSYPGDETQYF.